A selection of T cell receptor beta chains follows, all from one sample in a study of T-cell reconstitution after alpha-beta-depleted transplantation in children. MiXCR, applied by TCRdb to the PCR reads, yields one record per CDR3 protein. The table shows hundreds of thousands of distinct CDR3 sequences, with 8.2% occurring only once. Sequenced here: PBMCs, mostly from graft donor cells, sampled 180 days after TCRalphabeta/CD19-depleted stem cell transplant. These receptors were obtained from a male patient aged 10 to 17 who had a stem cell transplant for acute lymphoblastic leukemia, so the T cells may come from the graft donor. The CDR3 runs from the conserved cysteine through the conserved F or W. Each record gives: clone size, J gene, V gene, D gene, CDR3 protein, CDR3 DNA. The D gene is left open where the match is weak. Size is stated as once, few, many or a size class.

clone size: many; J gene: TRBJ2-1; V gene: TRBV15; D gene: .; CDR3 protein: CATSTYNEQFF; CDR3 DNA: TGTGCCACCAGCACTTACAATGAGCAGTTCTTC
clone size: many; J gene: TRBJ1-1; V gene: TRBV29-1; D gene: .; CDR3 protein: CSVRANMNTEAFF; CDR3 DNA: TGCAGCGTTAGGGCAAACATGAACACTGAAGCTTTCTTT
clone size: many; J gene: TRBJ2-7; V gene: TRBV4-3; D gene: .; CDR3 protein: CASSQEGRGSYEQYF; CDR3 DNA: TGCGCCAGCAGCCAAGAGGGCAGGGGATCCTACGAGCAGTACTTC
clone size: many; J gene: TRBJ2-4; V gene: TRBV20-1; D gene: .; CDR3 protein: CSAPTDKIAKNIQYF; CDR3 DNA: TGCAGTGCACCGACAGACAAAATAGCCAAAAACATTCAGTACTTC
clone size: many; J gene: TRBJ2-3; V gene: TRBV7-7; D gene: .; CDR3 protein: CASSQTSSTDTQYF; CDR3 DNA: TGTGCCAGCAGCCAGACCTCTAGCACAGATACGCAGTATTTT
clone size: many; J gene: TRBJ2-7; V gene: TRBV29-1; D gene: .; CDR3 protein: CSALLGLSYEQYF; CDR3 DNA: TGCAGCGCACTATTGGGACTTTCATACGAGCAGTACTTC
clone size: many; J gene: TRBJ2-3; V gene: TRBV20-1; D gene: TRBD2; CDR3 protein: CSAGGEGFATTDTQYF; CDR3 DNA: TGCAGTGCGGGTGGGGAGGGATTTGCAACCACAGATACGCAGTATTTT
clone size: many; J gene: TRBJ2-5; V gene: TRBV7-2; D gene: .; CDR3 protein: CASTPNNFQETQYF; CDR3 DNA: TGTGCCAGCACACCCAATAACTTCCAAGAGACCCAGTACTTC
clone size: many; J gene: TRBJ1-5; V gene: TRBV19; D gene: .; CDR3 protein: CASSGGRGSNPGQPQHF; CDR3 DNA: TGTGCCAGTAGTGGAGGGCGGGGATCTAATCCCGGGCAGCCCCAGCATTTT
clone size: many; J gene: TRBJ1-1; V gene: TRBV28; D gene: .; CDR3 protein: CASSVSINTEAFF; CDR3 DNA: TGTGCCAGCAGCGTGAGCATAAACACTGAAGCTTTCTTT
clone size: many; J gene: TRBJ1-5; V gene: TRBV12-3/TRBV12-4; D gene: .; CDR3 protein: CASTLLTTGDNQPQHF; CDR3 DNA: TGTGCCAGCACCCTACTCACCACTGGGGACAATCAGCCCCAGCATTTT
clone size: many; J gene: TRBJ2-7; V gene: TRBV5-1; D gene: TRBD1; CDR3 protein: CASSPYERTGHEQYF; CDR3 DNA: TGCGCCAGCAGCCCTTACGAGAGGACAGGCCACGAGCAGTACTTC
clone size: many; J gene: TRBJ2-2; V gene: TRBV27; D gene: TRBD2; CDR3 protein: CASSLSRTSGRFGELFF; CDR3 DNA: TGTGCCAGCAGTTTATCCCGGACTAGCGGGAGATTCGGGGAGCTGTTTTTT
clone size: many; J gene: TRBJ1-1; V gene: TRBV4-3; D gene: .; CDR3 protein: CASSQDRGPRVTEAFF; CDR3 DNA: TGCGCCAGCAGCCAAGACCGAGGACCGAGGGTCACTGAAGCTTTCTTT
clone size: many; J gene: TRBJ2-3; V gene: TRBV20-1; D gene: .; CDR3 protein: CSTERDTQYF; CDR3 DNA: TGCAGTACGGAGAGAGATACGCAGTATTTT
clone size: many; J gene: TRBJ2-7; V gene: TRBV28; D gene: TRBD1; CDR3 protein: CASSLLPGQGDYEQYF; CDR3 DNA: TGTGCCAGCAGTTTACTACCGGGACAGGGGGACTACGAGCAGTACTTC
clone size: many; J gene: TRBJ1-5; V gene: TRBV20-1; D gene: .; CDR3 protein: CSARAGAQPQHF; CDR3 DNA: TGCAGTGCTAGGGCAGGTGCCCAGCCCCAGCATTTT